A single sample gave rise to the 3 T cell receptor beta chains below, sequenced in a study of CD8 T cells in Susac syndrome. Random hexamers primed reverse transcription of about 0.5 to 1 ug RNA. From the immunoSEQ multiplex PCR reads, TCRdb called clonotypes with MiXCR, one entry per CDR3 protein. The data hold about 71,000 distinct CDR3 sequences, with just over 95% observed a single time. Sequenced input: CD4+ T cells from PBMCs. The source of these receptors is a human donor with multiple sclerosis.

V gene TRBV29-1 combines with J gene TRBJ1-4, with D possibly matching TRBD1 (6 bases). The CDR3 loop spans 16 amino acids. Germline assignment: CDR1 SQVTM and CDR2 ANQGSEA. Between the trimmed V and J ends, which lost 3 bases and 6 bases, there was a span of 20 bases. The CDR3 DNA sequence: TGCAGCGTTGAGATTCCCCAACAGGGATCCTATGAAAAACTGTTTTTT. Its protein product is CSVEIPQQGSYEKLFF.

Concerning this clonotype itself: A read error may produce the germline difference seen at one junction end. The chain uses TRBV4-3 and TRBJ1-3, with D unresolved. The germline CDR1 and CDR2 sequences are LGHNA and YSLEER. The CDR3 loop spans 14 amino acids. CDR3 nucleotides: TGCGCCAGCAGCCACCCCGCCTCTGAAAACACCATATATTTT. Residues: CASSHPASENTIYF.

The chain has TRBV4-1 and TRBJ1-1; D not certain. The CDR3 runs 13 residues. V was trimmed by 1 base and J by 3 bases, leaving 6 bases between them. Germline-derived CDR1 and CDR2 are MGHRA and YSYEKL. The CDR3 region has the DNA TGCGCCAGCAGCCAAGGACGGGACACTGAAGCTTTCTTT. Translating it yields CASSQGRDTEAFF.